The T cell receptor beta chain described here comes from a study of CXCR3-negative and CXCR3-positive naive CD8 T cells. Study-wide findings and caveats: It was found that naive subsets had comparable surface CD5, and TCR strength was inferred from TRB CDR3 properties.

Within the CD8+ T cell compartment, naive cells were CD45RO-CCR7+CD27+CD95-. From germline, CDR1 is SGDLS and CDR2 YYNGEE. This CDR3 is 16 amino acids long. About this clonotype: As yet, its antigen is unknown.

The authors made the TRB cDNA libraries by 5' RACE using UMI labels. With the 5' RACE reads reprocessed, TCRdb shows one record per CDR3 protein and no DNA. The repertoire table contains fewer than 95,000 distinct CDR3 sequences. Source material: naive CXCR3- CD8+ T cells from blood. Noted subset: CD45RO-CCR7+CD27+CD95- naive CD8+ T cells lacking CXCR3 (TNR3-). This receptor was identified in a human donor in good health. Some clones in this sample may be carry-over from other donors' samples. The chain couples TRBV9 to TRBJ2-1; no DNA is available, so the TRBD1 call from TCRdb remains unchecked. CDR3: CASSGSDRGAYNEQFF.